This T cell receptor beta chain was obtained from a study of cytomegalovirus exposure and HLA in healthy donors. Across the study: Unique TCRs from HLA-typed donors, around 93 million of them, were held in an early data release. Regarding the study as a whole: Earlier analysis found most TCR beta V segments productive about 87% or about 30% of the time. Reportedly, HLA-A and HLA-B alleles of most subjects were accurately predicted from TCR beta.

V was trimmed by 4 bases and J by 1 base, leaving 14 bases between them. This CDR3 contains 16 residues. The germline V gene has CDR1 SGHNT and CDR2 YYREEE (reference sequence). PCR employed 60 Vbeta and 13 Jbeta primers. TCRdb's table, derived via immunoSEQ multiplex PCR, lists solely in-frame clones and lacks some. The repertoire has some 140,000 clones, approximately 79% of them found once; the top ten carry roughly 8.8%. With respect to this clone: Antigen: not known.

This TCR was sampled from a woman aged 45-59 years in good health and CMV-seropositive. The sequencing input was PBMCs. The rearrangement links TRBV5-4 to TRBJ1-4; TRBD1 might be the D (5 bases). The CDR3 region has the DNA TGTGCCAGCAGCCGAAATGCGGGGGAAACTAATGAAAAACTGTTTTTT. The encoded protein is CASSRNAGETNEKLFF.